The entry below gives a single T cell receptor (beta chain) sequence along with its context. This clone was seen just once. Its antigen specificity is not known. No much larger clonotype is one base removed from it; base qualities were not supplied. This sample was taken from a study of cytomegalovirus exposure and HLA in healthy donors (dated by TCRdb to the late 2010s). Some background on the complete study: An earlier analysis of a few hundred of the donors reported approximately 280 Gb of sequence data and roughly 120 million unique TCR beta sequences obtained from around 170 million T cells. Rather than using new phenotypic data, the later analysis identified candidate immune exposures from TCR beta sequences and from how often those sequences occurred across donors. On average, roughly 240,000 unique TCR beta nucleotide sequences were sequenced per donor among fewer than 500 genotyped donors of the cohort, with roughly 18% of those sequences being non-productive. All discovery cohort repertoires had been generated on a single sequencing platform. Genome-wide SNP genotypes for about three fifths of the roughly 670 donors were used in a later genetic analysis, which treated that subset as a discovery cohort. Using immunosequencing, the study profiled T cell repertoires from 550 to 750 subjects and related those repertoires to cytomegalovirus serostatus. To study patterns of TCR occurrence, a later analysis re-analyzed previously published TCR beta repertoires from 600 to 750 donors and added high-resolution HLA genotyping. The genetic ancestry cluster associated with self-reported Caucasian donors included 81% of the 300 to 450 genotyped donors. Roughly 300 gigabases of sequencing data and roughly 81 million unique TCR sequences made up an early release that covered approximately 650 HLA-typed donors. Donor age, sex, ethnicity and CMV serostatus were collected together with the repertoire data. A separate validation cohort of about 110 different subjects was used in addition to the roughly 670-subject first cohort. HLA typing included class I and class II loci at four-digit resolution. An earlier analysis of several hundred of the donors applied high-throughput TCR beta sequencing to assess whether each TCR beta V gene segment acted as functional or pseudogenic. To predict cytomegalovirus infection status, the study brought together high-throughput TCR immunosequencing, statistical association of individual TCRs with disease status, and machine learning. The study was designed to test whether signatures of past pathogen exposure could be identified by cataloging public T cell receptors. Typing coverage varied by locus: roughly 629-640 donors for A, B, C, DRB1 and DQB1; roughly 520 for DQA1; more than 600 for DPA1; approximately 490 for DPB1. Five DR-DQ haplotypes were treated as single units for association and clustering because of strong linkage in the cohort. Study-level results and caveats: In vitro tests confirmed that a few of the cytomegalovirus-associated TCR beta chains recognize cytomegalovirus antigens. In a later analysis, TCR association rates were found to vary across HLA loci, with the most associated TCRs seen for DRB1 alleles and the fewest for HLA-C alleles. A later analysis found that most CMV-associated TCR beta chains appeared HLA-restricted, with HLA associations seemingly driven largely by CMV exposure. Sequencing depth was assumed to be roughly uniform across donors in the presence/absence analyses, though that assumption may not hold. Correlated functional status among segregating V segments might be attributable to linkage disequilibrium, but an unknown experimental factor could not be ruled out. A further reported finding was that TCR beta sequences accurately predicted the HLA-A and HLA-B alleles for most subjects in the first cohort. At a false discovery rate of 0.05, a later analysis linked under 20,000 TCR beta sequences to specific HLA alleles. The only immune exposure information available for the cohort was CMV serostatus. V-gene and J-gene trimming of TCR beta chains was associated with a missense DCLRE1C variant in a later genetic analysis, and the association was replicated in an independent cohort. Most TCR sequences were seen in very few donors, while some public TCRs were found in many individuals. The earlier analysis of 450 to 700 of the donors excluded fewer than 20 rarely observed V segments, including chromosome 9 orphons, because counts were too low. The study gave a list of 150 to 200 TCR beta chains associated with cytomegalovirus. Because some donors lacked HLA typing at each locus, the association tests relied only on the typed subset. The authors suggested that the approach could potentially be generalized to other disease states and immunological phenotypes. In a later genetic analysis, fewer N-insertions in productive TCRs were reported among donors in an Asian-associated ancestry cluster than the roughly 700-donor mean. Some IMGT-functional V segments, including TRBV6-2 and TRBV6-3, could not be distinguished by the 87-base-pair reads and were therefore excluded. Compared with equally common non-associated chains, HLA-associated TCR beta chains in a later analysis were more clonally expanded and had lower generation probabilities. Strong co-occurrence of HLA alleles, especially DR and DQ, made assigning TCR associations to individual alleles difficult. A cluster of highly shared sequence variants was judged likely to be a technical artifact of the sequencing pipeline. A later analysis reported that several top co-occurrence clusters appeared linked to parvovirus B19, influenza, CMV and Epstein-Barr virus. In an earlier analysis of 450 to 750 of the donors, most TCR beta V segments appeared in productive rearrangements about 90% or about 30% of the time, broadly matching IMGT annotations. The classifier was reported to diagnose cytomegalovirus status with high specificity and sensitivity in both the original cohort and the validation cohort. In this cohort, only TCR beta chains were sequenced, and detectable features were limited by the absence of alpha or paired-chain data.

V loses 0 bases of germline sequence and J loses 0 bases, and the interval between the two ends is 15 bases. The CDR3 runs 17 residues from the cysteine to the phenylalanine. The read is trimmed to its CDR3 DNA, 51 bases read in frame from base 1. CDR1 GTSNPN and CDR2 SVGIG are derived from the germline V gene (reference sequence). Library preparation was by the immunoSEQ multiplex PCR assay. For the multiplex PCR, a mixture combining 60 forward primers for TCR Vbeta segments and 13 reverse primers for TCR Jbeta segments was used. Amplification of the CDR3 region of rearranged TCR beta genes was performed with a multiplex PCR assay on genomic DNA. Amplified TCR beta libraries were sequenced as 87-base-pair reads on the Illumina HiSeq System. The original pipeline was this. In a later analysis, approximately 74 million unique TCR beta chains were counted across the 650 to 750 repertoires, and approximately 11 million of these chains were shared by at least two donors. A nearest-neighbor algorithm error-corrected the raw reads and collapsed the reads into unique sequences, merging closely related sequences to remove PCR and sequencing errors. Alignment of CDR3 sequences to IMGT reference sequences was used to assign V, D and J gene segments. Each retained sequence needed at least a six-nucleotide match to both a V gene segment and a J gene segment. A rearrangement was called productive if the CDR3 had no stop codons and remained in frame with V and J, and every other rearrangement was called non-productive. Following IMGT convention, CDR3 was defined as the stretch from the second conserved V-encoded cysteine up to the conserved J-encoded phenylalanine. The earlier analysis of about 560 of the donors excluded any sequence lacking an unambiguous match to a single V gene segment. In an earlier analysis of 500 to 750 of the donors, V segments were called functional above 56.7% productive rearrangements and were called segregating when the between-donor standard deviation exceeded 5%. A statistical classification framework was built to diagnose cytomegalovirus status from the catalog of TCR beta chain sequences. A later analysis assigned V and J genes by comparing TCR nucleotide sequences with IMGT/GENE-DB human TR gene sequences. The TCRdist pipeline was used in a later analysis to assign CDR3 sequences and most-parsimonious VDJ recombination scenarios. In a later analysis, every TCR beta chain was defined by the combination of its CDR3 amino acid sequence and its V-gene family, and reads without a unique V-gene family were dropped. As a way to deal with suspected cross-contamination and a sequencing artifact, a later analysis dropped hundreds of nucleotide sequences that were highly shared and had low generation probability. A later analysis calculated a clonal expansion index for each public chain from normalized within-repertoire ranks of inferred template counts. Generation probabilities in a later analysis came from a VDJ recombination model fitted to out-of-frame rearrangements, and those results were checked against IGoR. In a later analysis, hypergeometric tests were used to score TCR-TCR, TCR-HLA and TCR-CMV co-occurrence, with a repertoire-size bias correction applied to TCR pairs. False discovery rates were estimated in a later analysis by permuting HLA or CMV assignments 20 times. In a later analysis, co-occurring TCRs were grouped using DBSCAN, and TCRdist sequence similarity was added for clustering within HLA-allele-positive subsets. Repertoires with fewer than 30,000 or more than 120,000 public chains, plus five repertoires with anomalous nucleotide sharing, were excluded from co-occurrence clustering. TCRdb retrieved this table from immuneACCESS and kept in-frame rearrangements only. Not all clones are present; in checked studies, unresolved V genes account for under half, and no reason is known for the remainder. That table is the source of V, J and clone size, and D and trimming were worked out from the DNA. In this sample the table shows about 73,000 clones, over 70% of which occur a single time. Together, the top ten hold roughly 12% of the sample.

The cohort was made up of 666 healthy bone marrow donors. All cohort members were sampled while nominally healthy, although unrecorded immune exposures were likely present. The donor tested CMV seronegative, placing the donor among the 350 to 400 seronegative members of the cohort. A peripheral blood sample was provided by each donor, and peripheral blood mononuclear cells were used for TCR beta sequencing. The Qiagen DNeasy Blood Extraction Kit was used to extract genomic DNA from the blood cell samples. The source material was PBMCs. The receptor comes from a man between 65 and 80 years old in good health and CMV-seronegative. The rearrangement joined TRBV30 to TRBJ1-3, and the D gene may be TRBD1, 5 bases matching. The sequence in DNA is TGTGCCTGGAGTGTTCTAGGCAGGGCAAGCTCTGGAAACACCATATATTTT. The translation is CAWSVLGRASSGNTIYF. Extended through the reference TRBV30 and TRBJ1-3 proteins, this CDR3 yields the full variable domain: SQTIHQWPATLVQPVGSPLSLECTVEGTSNPNLYWYRQAAGRGLQLLFYSVGIGQISSEVPQNLSASRPQDRQFILSSKKLLLSDSGFYLCAWSVLGRASSGNTIYFGEGSWLTVV.